This TCR beta chain was sequenced in a study of blood T cell repertoires in COVID-19. About the study: Material from acute and convalescent COVID-19 was sourced from the United States, Italy and Spain. In each case, the material was cDNA or gDNA derived from T cells, B-cell-depleted T cells, or PBMCs.

As originally analysed: Researchers report that nucleated cell counts were estimated from reference gene primer amplification. Method: immunoSEQ multiplex PCR; TCRdb's copy keeps in-frame clones and lacks some. V and J calls and clone size are as listed in that table; D and trimming were resolved from the DNA. The sample gives about 83,000 clones, roughly 86% of which show up once; 7% to 9% is in the top ten. Germline V gives CDR1 SEHNR, CDR2 FQNEAQ (reference sequence). The CDR3 totals 13 residues. The germline V and J ends were trimmed by 5 bases and 8 bases, with 15 bases remaining between them. Sequenced: peripheral blood. This TCR came from a man in his fifties with active COVID-19. This chain uses TRBV7-9 with TRBJ1-2, with D unresolved. CDR3 in DNA: TGTGCCAGCAGCCAAACAGCAGTCCAAGGCTACACCTTC. Protein sequence: CASSQTAVQGYTF.